These T cell receptor beta chains were read from a single sample in a study of CD8+ T cells in alopecia areata. Profiling relied on immunoSEQ multiplex PCR, and the TCRdb table lists in-frame clones only, not all of them. The table has about 37,000 clones, nearly 55% seen once. Input material: CD4+ Tregs sorted from blood. All receptors come from a human donor with alopecia areata. CDR3s leave out the opening cysteine and the closing phenylalanine or tryptophan. Expanded clones get a size class; other rows say once, few or many, or leave the size out.

cdr3_length: 13; j_call: TRBJ2-3; clone_size: few; v_call: TRBV28; cdr3_aa: ASSLSGAGKDTQY
cdr3_length: 9; j_call: TRBJ2-7; clone_size: -; v_call: TRBV5-1; cdr3_aa: ASRLSYEQY
cdr3_length: 11; j_call: TRBJ2-2; clone_size: -; v_call: TRBV6-6; cdr3_aa: ASTKDPSGELF
cdr3_length: 12; j_call: TRBJ2-5; clone_size: -; v_call: TRBV6-5; cdr3_aa: ASSRMGVAETQY
cdr3_length: 10; j_call: TRBJ2-1; clone_size: -; v_call: TRBV7-3; cdr3_aa: ASSLPGNEQF
cdr3_length: 12; j_call: TRBJ1-1; clone_size: -; v_call: TRBV5-1; cdr3_aa: ASSSGTLRTEAF
cdr3_length: 9; j_call: TRBJ2-1; clone_size: -; v_call: TRBV5-1; cdr3_aa: ASSGIGEQF
cdr3_length: 14; j_call: TRBJ2-3; clone_size: -; v_call: TRBV7-9; cdr3_aa: ASSLLRTGGTDTQY
cdr3_length: 15; j_call: TRBJ1-2; clone_size: -; v_call: TRBV4-1; cdr3_aa: ASSQVDLGLSYGDYT
cdr3_length: 14; j_call: TRBJ2-1; clone_size: -; v_call: TRBV6-4; cdr3_aa: ASSDSAAQGANEQF
cdr3_length: 11; j_call: TRBJ1-1; clone_size: -; v_call: TRBV7-8; cdr3_aa: ASSLEQGTEAF
cdr3_length: 15; j_call: TRBJ2-3; clone_size: few; v_call: TRBV5-1; cdr3_aa: ASSPGTALTSTDTQY
cdr3_length: 9; j_call: TRBJ2-3; clone_size: -; v_call: TRBV4-3; cdr3_aa: ASSQADTQY
cdr3_length: 11; j_call: TRBJ1-1; clone_size: -; v_call: TRBV4-3; cdr3_aa: ASSRTQGAEAF
cdr3_length: 12; j_call: TRBJ2-6; clone_size: -; v_call: TRBV5-1; cdr3_aa: ASRAEYGANVLT
cdr3_length: 13; j_call: TRBJ2-1; clone_size: -; v_call: TRBV6-6; cdr3_aa: ASSYPGTSTYEQF
cdr3_length: 14; j_call: TRBJ2-7; clone_size: -; v_call: TRBV7-9; cdr3_aa: ASSFSGLAGGHEQY
cdr3_length: 13; j_call: TRBJ2-5; clone_size: few; v_call: TRBV6-6; cdr3_aa: ASSARDGVSETQY
cdr3_length: 15; j_call: TRBJ1-4; clone_size: -; v_call: TRBV4-1; cdr3_aa: ASSQDLFGATNEKLF
cdr3_length: 14; j_call: TRBJ1-1; clone_size: few; v_call: TRBV27; cdr3_aa: ASSTRQGALNTEAF
cdr3_length: 12; j_call: TRBJ2-7; clone_size: few; v_call: TRBV7-9; cdr3_aa: ASSALNRVHEQY
cdr3_length: 15; j_call: TRBJ2-6; clone_size: -; v_call: TRBV18; cdr3_aa: ASSPGTFLSGANVLT
cdr3_length: 13; j_call: TRBJ2-1; clone_size: -; v_call: TRBV7-9; cdr3_aa: ASSPPSGRYYEQF
cdr3_length: 13; j_call: TRBJ2-7; clone_size: -; v_call: TRBV19; cdr3_aa: ASSIGGTGGYEQY
cdr3_length: 14; j_call: TRBJ2-1; clone_size: -; v_call: TRBV7-2; cdr3_aa: ASSLAASGGAYEQF
cdr3_length: 11; j_call: TRBJ1-2; clone_size: once; v_call: TRBV19; cdr3_aa: ASIGTPAGGYT
cdr3_length: 13; j_call: TRBJ1-1; clone_size: -; v_call: TRBV18; cdr3_aa: ASSPRNSLNTEAF
cdr3_length: 9; j_call: TRBJ2-6; clone_size: -; v_call: TRBV5-6; cdr3_aa: ASSGTGPLT
cdr3_length: 11; j_call: TRBJ2-3; clone_size: -; v_call: TRBV28; cdr3_aa: ASTRANTDTQY
cdr3_length: 10; j_call: TRBJ1-2; clone_size: -; v_call: TRBV29-1; cdr3_aa: SVGGGNYGYT
cdr3_length: 13; j_call: TRBJ2-1; clone_size: -; v_call: TRBV5-1; cdr3_aa: ASSLGGRALNEQF
cdr3_length: 14; j_call: TRBJ2-1; clone_size: few; v_call: TRBV5-1; cdr3_aa: ASSPLDRGGFYEQF
cdr3_length: 15; j_call: TRBJ1-3; clone_size: -; v_call: TRBV9; cdr3_aa: ASSVGTTVSSGNTIY
cdr3_length: 10; j_call: TRBJ2-7; clone_size: -; v_call: TRBV29-1; cdr3_aa: SVSRGLGEQY
cdr3_length: 14; j_call: TRBJ2-1; clone_size: few; v_call: TRBV5-1; cdr3_aa: ASSLGDQTSYNEQF
cdr3_length: 9; j_call: TRBJ2-1; clone_size: -; v_call: TRBV7-2; cdr3_aa: ASSQRGEQF
cdr3_length: 9; j_call: TRBJ1-2; clone_size: -; v_call: TRBV28; cdr3_aa: ASSLKGGYT
cdr3_length: 10; j_call: TRBJ1-5; clone_size: few; v_call: TRBV7-9; cdr3_aa: ASSRTWEPQH
cdr3_length: 13; j_call: TRBJ2-3; clone_size: -; v_call: TRBV14; cdr3_aa: ASSLLGGGTDTQY
cdr3_length: 15; j_call: TRBJ2-3; clone_size: -; v_call: TRBV5-6; cdr3_aa: ASSLPGRGLSVDTQY
cdr3_length: 13; j_call: TRBJ2-7; clone_size: -; v_call: TRBV6-6; cdr3_aa: ASRTSGQGAGEQY
cdr3_length: 11; j_call: TRBJ2-7; clone_size: -; v_call: TRBV7-3; cdr3_aa: ASSFRAQGEQY
cdr3_length: 14; j_call: TRBJ2-1; clone_size: -; v_call: TRBV2; cdr3_aa: ASSPQGARTYNEQF
cdr3_length: 13; j_call: TRBJ2-1; clone_size: few; v_call: TRBV7-2; cdr3_aa: ASSLVGRGNNEQF
cdr3_length: 12; j_call: TRBJ2-7; clone_size: -; v_call: TRBV28; cdr3_aa: ASRRLGAKWEQY
cdr3_length: 10; j_call: TRBJ2-3; clone_size: few; v_call: TRBV19; cdr3_aa: ASSIKGDTQY
cdr3_length: 12; j_call: TRBJ1-1; clone_size: -; v_call: TRBV7-3; cdr3_aa: ASSSGRLNTEAF
cdr3_length: 13; j_call: TRBJ2-1; clone_size: -; v_call: TRBV5-1; cdr3_aa: ASSPGQSSYNEQF
cdr3_length: 13; j_call: TRBJ1-2; clone_size: -; v_call: TRBV18; cdr3_aa: ASSPRGTANYGYT
cdr3_length: 12; j_call: TRBJ1-2; clone_size: -; v_call: TRBV7-9; cdr3_aa: ASTPTGTDYGYT
cdr3_length: 12; j_call: TRBJ2-7; clone_size: -; v_call: TRBV27; cdr3_aa: ASSRRGYTYEQY
cdr3_length: 12; j_call: TRBJ1-1; clone_size: -; v_call: TRBV7-2; cdr3_aa: ASSLGQADTEAF
cdr3_length: 13; j_call: TRBJ2-6; clone_size: -; v_call: TRBV18; cdr3_aa: ASSAEVSGANVLT
cdr3_length: 13; j_call: TRBJ2-3; clone_size: once; v_call: TRBV9; cdr3_aa: ASAPAAVPTDTQY
cdr3_length: 14; j_call: TRBJ1-5; clone_size: -; v_call: TRBV19; cdr3_aa: ASSIALGFSNQPQH
cdr3_length: 10; j_call: TRBJ1-1; clone_size: -; v_call: TRBV7-2; cdr3_aa: ASSLVLGEAF
cdr3_length: 13; j_call: TRBJ2-2; clone_size: -; v_call: TRBV5-1; cdr3_aa: ASSPDSWNTGELF
cdr3_length: 11; j_call: TRBJ2-7; clone_size: -; v_call: TRBV28; cdr3_aa: ASSSGASYEQY
cdr3_length: 12; j_call: TRBJ1-5; clone_size: -; v_call: TRBV5-1; cdr3_aa: ASSPQGSNQPQH